This TCR beta chain was retrieved from a study of T and B cells in COVID-19 patients. The overall study: The recovered cohort's median age was 34 years, versus less than 70 years in active infection.

Study-level results: At recovery TRB diversity and richness exceeded healthy donors, after highly clonal active COVID-19 repertoires. CD4+, regulatory T cell, CD8+ and sorted SARS-CoV-2-responsive or tetramer+ T cells were not yet sequenced.

This CDR3 is 14 amino acids long. The junction had 1 base not matched to a gene; V was cut back by 6 bases and J by 3 bases. Germline lookup yields CDR1 SGHTA and CDR2 FQGNSA. TRB was amplified from approximately 250-500 ng of blood genomic DNA. To note about this clonotype: Antigen specificity is unknown.

BIOMED2 TRB-A/B primer pools were used in multiplex TRB PCR. TCRdb analysed the multiplex PCR reads with MiXCR anew, one entry per CDR3 protein. The table lists 8,500 to 13,000 distinct CDR3 sequences, roughly 30% of them singletons. The rearrangement links TRBV7-2 to TRBJ2-3, with 12 nucleotides matching TRBD2. This clonotype was obtained from a human donor with active COVID-19. Sequencing used blood. CDR3 region: CASSLAGGTDTQYF. The CDR3 DNA follows: TGTGCCAGCAGTCTAGCGGGGGGGACAGATACGCAGTATTTT.